The 28 T cell receptor beta chains listed next were all sequenced from one sample in a study of T cells after yellow fever vaccination. TCRdb reanalysed the 5' RACE reads using MiXCR and keeps one entry per CDR3 protein. The table shows hundreds of thousands of distinct CDR3 sequences, with about 5.2% occurring only once. The sequences come from CD4+ T cells sorted from PBMCs, collected on the day of the yellow fever booster vaccination. The receptor set was obtained from a man aged 18 to 35 who received the YFV17D yellow fever vaccine.

This clonotype came up many times. The chain links TRBV4-2 to TRBJ2-7, with unresolved D. This CDR3 region has 14 residues. CDR1 is LGHNA and CDR2 is YNFKEQ in the germline V gene. Trimming took off 0 bases at V and 5 bases at J, with 11 bases between the two ends. Here the CDR3 DNA reads TGTGCCAGCAGCCAAGAATGGTCCGTCGACGAGCAGTACTTC. This encodes CASSQEWSVDEQYF.

The CDR3: CASSPSSGGNQPQHF. Here the CDR3 DNA reads TGTGCCAGCTCACCAAGCTCCGGCGGCAATCAGCCCCAGCATTTT. J is TRBJ1-5 and V is TRBV18; D gene ambiguous. The germline V and J ends were trimmed by 2 bases and 2 bases, with 10 bases remaining between them. Germline values: CDR1 KGHSH, CDR2 LQKENI. The CDR3 contains 15 residues.

The chain couples TRBV12-3 or TRBV12-4 to TRBJ2-5; tentative D call: TRBD2 (6 bases). The V end lost 6 bases, the J end lost 4 bases, and 15 bases lay between the germline ends. This CDR3 is built from 14 residues. The chain's CDR3 is CASSPGGRRETQYF. Here the CDR3 DNA reads TGTGCCAGCAGCCCCGGGGGTAGGCGAGAGACCCAGTACTTC.

The chain joins TRBV5-1 to TRBJ2-2; 8 bases map to TRBD1. CDR3 length equals 17 residues. Germline V lookup: CDR1 SGHRS, CDR2 YFSETQ. V was pared by 9 bases and J by 0 bases, with 13 bases of the junction left unmatched. The CDR3 here is CATRLNRGQANTGELFF. As DNA, the CDR3 is TGCGCCACCAGACTTAATAGGGGACAGGCGAACACCGGGGAGCTGTTTTTT.

This clonotype was counted at least ten times. The V gene is TRBV4-2, the J gene TRBJ2-3; 7 bases align to TRBD2. The trim removed 2 bases at V and 1 base at J, leaving 0 bases unmatched. Germline CDR1 reads LGHNA; CDR2 reads YNFKEQ. CDR3 size: 14 residues. The CDR3 loop reads CASSQSGGTDTQYF. In DNA, the CDR3 is TGTGCCAGCAGCCAAAGCGGGGGCACAGATACGCAGTATTTT.

The chain employs TRBV7-9 and TRBJ2-3, with 8 bases matching TRBD2. The CDR3 spans 16 residues. Germline CDR1 reads SEHNR; CDR2 reads FQNEAQ (reference sequence). J lost 4 bases, V lost 5 bases, and 11 bases had no gene match. Written as DNA, the CDR3 is TGTGCCAGCAGCCAAAACACGGGGGGGCCCTCAGATACGCAGTATTTT. Amino acids: CASSQNTGGPSDTQYF.

This clonotype was seen a handful of times. The V gene is TRBV5-4, the J gene TRBJ1-2; unclear D gene. Germline CDR1 SGHNT, CDR2 YYREEE (reference sequence). The CDR3 length is 12 residues. The V and J ends lost 0 bases and 8 bases respectively, with 8 bases between them. This CDR3 reads CASSLDGRGYTF. CDR3 in DNA: TGTGCCAGCAGCTTGGATGGAAGGGGCTACACCTTC. The full variable domain, rest sourced from reference TRBV5-4 and TRBJ1-2, is ETGVTQSPTHLIKTRGQQVTLRCSSQSGHNTVSWYQQALGQGPQFIFQYYREEENGRGNFPPRFSGLQFPNYSSELNVNALELDDSALYLCASSLDGRGYTFGSGTRLTVV.

This sequence joins TRBV5-5 and TRBJ2-2, with D uncertain. V was trimmed by 2 bases and J by 6 bases, leaving 8 bases between them. The length of the CDR3 is 13 residues. CDR1 and CDR2 (germline): SGHKS, YYEKEE (reference sequence). As DNA, the CDR3 is TGTGCCAGCAGCTTTGCCCGGGCCGGGGAGCTGTTTTTT. As protein: CASSFARAGELFF.

The chain recombines TRBV18 with TRBJ1-3; D not certain. Germline CDR1 reads KGHSH; CDR2 reads LQKENI. The CDR3 is 17 amino acids. V was pared by 3 bases and J by 0 bases, with 15 bases between. CDR3 in amino acids: CASSPTPQDHSGNTIYF. The CDR3 DNA sequence: TGTGCCAGCTCACCCACCCCCCAGGACCACTCTGGAAACACCATATATTTT.

This chain connects TRBV11-3 to TRBJ2-1; tentative D call: TRBD1 (6 bases). The CDR3 is made up of 15 amino acids. V lost 3 bases, J lost 6 bases, and 15 bases lay in between. The germline V gene encodes CDR1 SGHNT and CDR2 YENEEA. The CDR3: CASSLEWGRGNEQFF. Written as DNA, the CDR3 is TGTGCCAGCAGCTTGGAATGGGGGCGCGGCAATGAGCAGTTCTTC.

The chain joins TRBV4-1 to TRBJ2-5; D remains unclear. The CDR3 contains 15 residues. CDR1 is MGHRA and CDR2 is YSYEKL in the germline V gene. The V end lost 4 bases, the J end lost 2 bases, and 14 bases lay between the germline ends. The CDR3 sequence: CASSLHAGKQETQYF. For the CDR3, the DNA is TGCGCCAGCAGCCTACACGCAGGAAAACAAGAGACCCAGTACTTC.

This clonotype was seen more than once but under ten times. The V and J genes are TRBV15 and TRBJ2-5, with a weak D call TRBD1 (6 bases). The CDR3 length is 19 residues. Germline V gene data show CDR1 as LNHNV and CDR2 as YYDKDF (reference sequence). V lost 0 bases, J lost 2 bases, and 22 bases lay in between. The CDR3 is CATSREGATDWGRQETQYF. CDR3 DNA sequence: TGTGCCACCAGCAGAGAGGGGGCCACTGATTGGGGACGGCAAGAGACCCAGTACTTC.

This clonotype was counted only a few times. This chain's CDR3 is CASSRLTDSVMNTEAFF. In DNA, the CDR3 is TGCGCCAGCAGCCGACTGACAGACTCGGTAATGAACACTGAAGCTTTCTTT. J is TRBJ1-1 and V is TRBV5-1; D is possibly TRBD1 (5 bases). Germline V gene sequence: CDR1 SGHRS, CDR2 YFSETQ. V was cut by 4 bases and J by 0 bases, with 19 bases left in between. CDR3 length: 17 amino acids.

This clonotype was counted ten times or more. V and J are TRBV10-3 and TRBJ1-5; D uncertain. The CDR3 has 13 residues. V lost 7 bases and J lost 6, with 13 bases in between. Germline V gene data show CDR1 as ENHRY and CDR2 as SYGVKD. The CDR3 DNA sequence: TGTGCCATCAACGGGATGTCGGGTCAGCCCCAGCATTTT. Translation gives CAINGMSGQPQHF.

Many counts were recorded for this clonotype. V gene TRBV7-2 combines with J gene TRBJ2-7, with D perhaps being TRBD1 or TRBD2 (5 bases each). V was cut by 2 bases and J by 0 bases, with 11 bases left in between. CDR1 and CDR2 (germline): SGHTA, FQGNSA. The CDR3 extends over 15 amino acids. Written as DNA, the CDR3 is TGTGCCAGCAGCTTAAACCCAGGGAGCTCCTACGAGCAGTACGTC. Translation gives CASSLNPGSSYEQYV.

This clonotype has more than one count but fewer than ten. In DNA form, the CDR3 reads TGCGCCAGCAGCTTGGCCGCGGGGAGGGTCGGTGGCGGCTACACCTTC. This sequence encodes CASSLAAGRVGGGYTF. The V call is TRBV5-1, the J call TRBJ1-2; D not certain. CDR3 length equals 16 residues. With 0 bases removed from V and 8 bases from J, the gap between germline ends came to 20 bases. The germline gives CDR1 SGHRS, CDR2 YFSETQ.

This clonotype has more than one count but fewer than ten. The chain links TRBV18 to TRBJ2-4; D is perhaps TRBD1 (6 bases). Trimming cost V 1 base and J 0 bases, with 19 bases left between them. The CDR3 has 19 amino acids. The V gene's germline CDR1 is KGHSH and CDR2 LQKENI. CDR3 nucleotide sequence: TGTGCCAGCTCACCACTTCCCATCCGAGGGGACATAGCCAAAAACATTCAGTACTTC. Translation: CASSPLPIRGDIAKNIQYF.

A few counts support this clonotype. The chain couples TRBV6-2 or TRBV6-3 to TRBJ1-4; D gene uncertain. The CDR3 has 14 residues. V lost 3 bases and J 3 bases, leaving 8 bases between the germline ends. The V gene's germline CDR1 is MNHEY and CDR2 SVGEGT. CDR3 amino acids: CASSYRGSNEKLFF. CDR3 in DNA: TGTGCCAGCAGTTATCGTGGGTCTAATGAAAAACTGTTTTTT.

This clonotype was observed at least ten times. This rearrangement joins TRBV20-1 to TRBJ1-6, with unresolved D. The V end lost 1 base, the J end lost 10 bases, and 5 bases lay between the germline ends. There are 11 residues in the CDR3. Germline V gene sequence: CDR1 DFQATT, CDR2 SNEGSKA (reference sequence). In DNA form, the CDR3 reads TGCAGTGCTAGAGTGAGATCACCCCTCCACTTT. Its translation: CSARVRSPLHF.

The chain joins TRBV7-2 to TRBJ1-1; 9 nucleotides align to TRBD1. Germline CDR1 reads SGHTA; CDR2 reads FQGNSA. The CDR3 totals 15 residues. V lost 6 bases and J lost 5; bases outside the gene matches: 10. CDR3 coding DNA: TGTGCCAGCAGTCCCGGGACAGGGTGGGGGACTGAAGCTTTCTTT. Its protein product is CASSPGTGWGTEAFF.

This clonotype was recorded at least ten times. V and J are TRBV6-2 or TRBV6-3 and TRBJ2-7; D gene ambiguous. This CDR3 has 11 residues. In germline, CDR1 is MNHEY, CDR2 SVGEGT. V lost 7 bases to trimming and J lost 3 bases, with 7 bases between them. This chain's CDR3 is CASTALYEQYF. CDR3 sequence (DNA): TGTGCCAGCACCGCCCTCTACGAGCAGTACTTC.

The CDR3 DNA follows: TGTGCCAGCAGTGACAACTACGAGCAGTACGTC. The encoded protein is CASSDNYEQYV. The J gene is TRBJ2-7, the V gene TRBV25-1; no firm D call. This CDR3 spans 11 amino acids. Deletions cut 3 bases from V and 3 bases from J, with 3 bases between. CDR1 is MGHDK and CDR2 is SYGVNS in the germline V gene.

The chain combines TRBV20-1 with TRBJ2-5; no firm D call. CDR1 and CDR2 from the germline V gene are DFQATT and SNEGSKA (reference sequence). Trimming took 3 bases from V and 2 from J, leaving 7 bases between them. This CDR3 comprises 12 residues. The CDR3 DNA sequence: TGCAGTGCTAGTGTTAGTCAAGAGACCCAGTACTTC. It codes for CSASVSQETQYF.

The table lists this clonotype with many counts. The rearrangement joins TRBV7-3 to TRBJ2-1; 12 nucleotides align to TRBD2. With V trimmed by 3 bases and J by 5 bases, 11 bases remained unmatched. This CDR3 is built from 18 residues. The germline gives CDR1 SGHTA, CDR2 FQGTGA. Written as DNA, the CDR3 is TGTGCCAGCAGCTTGTCCCCTAGCGGGGGGGAATGGGACAATGAGCAGTTCTTC. This sequence encodes CASSLSPSGGEWDNEQFF.

This clonotype was counted at least ten times. The V call is TRBV7-8, the J call TRBJ2-7; no clear D gene. The CDR3 has 13 amino acids. CDR1 is SGHVS and CDR2 is FQNEAQ in the germline V gene. Deletions cut 1 base from V and 3 bases from J, with 7 bases between. The CDR3 is CASSLEYGYEQYF. As DNA, the CDR3 is TGTGCCAGCAGCTTAGAATACGGCTACGAGCAGTACTTC.

Many counts were recorded for this clonotype. The chain combines TRBV5-1 with TRBJ1-1; TRBD1 matches at 11 bases. The CDR3 loop spans 16 amino acids. After removal of 4 bases from V and 2 bases from J, the junction contained 7 bases not matched to a gene. Looked up from germline, CDR1 is SGHRS and CDR2 is YFSETQ. CDR3 protein: CASSRAGTGGNTEAFF. CDR3 nucleotide sequence: TGCGCCAGCAGCCGGGCCGGGACAGGGGGAAACACTGAAGCTTTCTTT.

The sample holds a few counts of this clonotype. V and J are TRBV25-1 and TRBJ2-7; no definite D call. V was shortened by 7 bases and J by 0 bases, with 10 bases between the two germline ends. Germline V gene sequence: CDR1 MGHDK, CDR2 SYGVNS. The CDR3 contains 13 residues. CDR3 amino acids: CASKAESSYEQYF. CDR3 nucleotides: TGTGCCAGCAAGGCCGAAAGCTCCTACGAGCAGTACTTC.

This clonotype was found many times. This rearrangement joins TRBV3-2 to TRBJ2-7; the table's TRBD2 call for D was not verified on the DNA. TRBV3-2 is a recognized pseudogene. The CDR3 spans 15 residues. In nucleotides, the CDR3 is TGTGCCAGCATCTGTAGCGGGGGGGACTCCTACGAGCAGTACGTC. It codes for CASICSGGDSYEQYV.